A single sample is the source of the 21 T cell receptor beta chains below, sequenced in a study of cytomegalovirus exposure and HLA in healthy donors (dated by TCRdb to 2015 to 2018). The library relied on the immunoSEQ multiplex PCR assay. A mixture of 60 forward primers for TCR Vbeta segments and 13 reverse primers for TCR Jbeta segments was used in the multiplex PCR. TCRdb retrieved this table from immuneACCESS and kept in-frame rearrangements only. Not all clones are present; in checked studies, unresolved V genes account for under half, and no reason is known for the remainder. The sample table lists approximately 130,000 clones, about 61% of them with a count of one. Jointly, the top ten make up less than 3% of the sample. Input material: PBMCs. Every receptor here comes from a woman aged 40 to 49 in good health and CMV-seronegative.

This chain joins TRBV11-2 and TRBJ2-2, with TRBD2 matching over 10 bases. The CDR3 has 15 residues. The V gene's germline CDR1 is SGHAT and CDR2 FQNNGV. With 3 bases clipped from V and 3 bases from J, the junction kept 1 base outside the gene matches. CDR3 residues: CASSFTSGDTGELFF. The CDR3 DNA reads TGTGCCAGCAGCTTCACTAGCGGGGACACCGGGGAGCTGTTTTTT.

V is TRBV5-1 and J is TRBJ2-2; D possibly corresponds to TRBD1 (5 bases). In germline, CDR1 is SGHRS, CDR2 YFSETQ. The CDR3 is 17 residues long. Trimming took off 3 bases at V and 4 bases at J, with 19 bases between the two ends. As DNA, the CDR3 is TGCGCCAGCAGCTCCTTACAGGCCCTGGGGTCCACCGGGGAGCTGTTTTTT. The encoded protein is CASSSLQALGSTGELFF.

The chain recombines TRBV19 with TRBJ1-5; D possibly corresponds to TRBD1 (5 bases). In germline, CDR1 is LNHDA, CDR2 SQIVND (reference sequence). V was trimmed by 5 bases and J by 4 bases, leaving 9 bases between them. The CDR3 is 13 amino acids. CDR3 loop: CASSGAGNQPQHF. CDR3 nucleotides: TGTGCCAGTAGTGGGGCAGGGAATCAGCCCCAGCATTTT.

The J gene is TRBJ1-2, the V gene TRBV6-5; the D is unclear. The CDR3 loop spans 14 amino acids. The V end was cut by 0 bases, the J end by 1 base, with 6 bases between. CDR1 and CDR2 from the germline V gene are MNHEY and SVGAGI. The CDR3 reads CASSYSIGNYGYTF. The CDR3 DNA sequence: TGTGCCAGCAGTTACTCGATCGGTAACTATGGCTACACCTTC.

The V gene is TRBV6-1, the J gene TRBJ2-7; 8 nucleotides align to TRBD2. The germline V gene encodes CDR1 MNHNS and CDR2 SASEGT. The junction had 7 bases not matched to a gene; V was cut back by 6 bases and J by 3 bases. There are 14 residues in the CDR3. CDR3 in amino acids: CASRPGTRHYEQYF. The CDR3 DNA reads TGTGCCAGCAGACCCGGGACTAGGCACTACGAGCAGTACTTC.

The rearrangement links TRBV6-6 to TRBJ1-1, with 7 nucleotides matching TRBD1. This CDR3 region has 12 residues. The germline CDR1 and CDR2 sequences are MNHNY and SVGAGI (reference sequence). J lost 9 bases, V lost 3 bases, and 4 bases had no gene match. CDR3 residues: CASSYTGVQAFF. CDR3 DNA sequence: TGTGCCAGCAGTTATACAGGGGTGCAAGCTTTCTTT.

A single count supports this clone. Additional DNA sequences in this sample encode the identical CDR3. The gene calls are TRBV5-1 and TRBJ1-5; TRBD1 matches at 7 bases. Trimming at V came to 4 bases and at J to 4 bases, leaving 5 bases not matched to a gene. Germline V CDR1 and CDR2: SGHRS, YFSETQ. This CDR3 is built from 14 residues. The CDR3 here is CASSETGENQPQHF. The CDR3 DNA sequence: TGCGCCAGCAGCGAAACAGGGGAGAATCAGCCCCAGCATTTT.

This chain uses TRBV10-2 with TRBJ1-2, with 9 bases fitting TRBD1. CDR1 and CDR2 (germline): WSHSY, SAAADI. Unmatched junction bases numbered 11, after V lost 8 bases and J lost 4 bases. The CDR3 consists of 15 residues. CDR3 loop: CASGDPTGGLYGYTF. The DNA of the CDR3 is TGCGCCAGCGGCGATCCGACAGGGGGACTCTATGGCTACACCTTC.

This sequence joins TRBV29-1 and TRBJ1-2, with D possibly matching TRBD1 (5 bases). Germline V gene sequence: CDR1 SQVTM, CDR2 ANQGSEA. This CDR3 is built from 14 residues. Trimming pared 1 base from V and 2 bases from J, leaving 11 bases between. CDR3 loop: CSVEAETANYGYTF. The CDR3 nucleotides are TGCAGCGTTGAAGCGGAGACAGCCAACTATGGCTACACCTTC.

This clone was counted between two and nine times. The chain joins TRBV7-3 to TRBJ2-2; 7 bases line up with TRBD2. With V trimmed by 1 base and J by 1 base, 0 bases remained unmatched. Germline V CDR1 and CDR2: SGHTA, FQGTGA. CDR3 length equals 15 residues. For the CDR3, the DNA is TGTGCCAGCAGCTTAATAGCGGGGAACACCGGGGAGCTGTTTTTT. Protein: CASSLIAGNTGELFF.

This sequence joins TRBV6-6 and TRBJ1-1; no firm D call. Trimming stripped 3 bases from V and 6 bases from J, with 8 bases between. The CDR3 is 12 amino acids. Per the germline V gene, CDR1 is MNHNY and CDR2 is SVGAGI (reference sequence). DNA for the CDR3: TGTGCCAGCAGTTATTCGGGATCTGAAGCTTTCTTT. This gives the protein CASSYSGSEAFF.

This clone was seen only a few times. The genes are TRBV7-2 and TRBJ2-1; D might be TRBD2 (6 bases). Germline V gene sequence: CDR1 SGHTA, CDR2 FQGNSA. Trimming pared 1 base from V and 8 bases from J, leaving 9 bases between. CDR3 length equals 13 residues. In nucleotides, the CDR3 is TGTGCCAGCAGCTTAGGTGGCGGGGATGAGCAGTTCTTC. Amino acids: CASSLGGGDEQFF.

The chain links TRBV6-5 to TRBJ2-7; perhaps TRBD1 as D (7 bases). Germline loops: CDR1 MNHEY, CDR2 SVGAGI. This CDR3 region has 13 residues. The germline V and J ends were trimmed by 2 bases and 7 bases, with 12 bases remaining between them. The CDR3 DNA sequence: TGTGCCAGCAGTTACAGGGCAGGGGGGGAGCAGTACTTC. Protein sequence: CASSYRAGGEQYF.

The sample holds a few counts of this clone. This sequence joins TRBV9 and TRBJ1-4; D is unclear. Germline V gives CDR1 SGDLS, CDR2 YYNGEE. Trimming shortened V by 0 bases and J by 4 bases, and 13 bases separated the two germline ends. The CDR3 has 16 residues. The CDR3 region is CASSVGVGTNNEKLFF. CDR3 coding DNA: TGTGCCAGCAGCGTAGGTGTGGGCACAAATAATGAAAAACTGTTTTTT.

The CDR3 DNA reads TGTGCCAGCACGGGACAGGGTGCGATTCGCTCCTACAATGAGCAGTTCTTC. This encodes CASTGQGAIRSYNEQFF. The chain uses TRBV25-1 and TRBJ2-1, with 9 bases lining up with TRBD1. V was clipped by 7 bases and J by 0 bases; unmatched bases: 10. This CDR3 is built from 17 residues. The germline V gene encodes CDR1 MGHDK and CDR2 SYGVNS.

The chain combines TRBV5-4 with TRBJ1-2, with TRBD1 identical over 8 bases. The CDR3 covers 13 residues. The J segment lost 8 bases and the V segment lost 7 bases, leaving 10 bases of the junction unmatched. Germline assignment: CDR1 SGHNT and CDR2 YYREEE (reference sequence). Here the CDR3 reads CASHQVDRVGYTF. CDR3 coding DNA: TGTGCCAGCCACCAAGTGGACAGGGTGGGCTACACCTTC.

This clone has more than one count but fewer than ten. The CDR3 here is CASTLLDRVFGNTIYF. The CDR3 nucleotides read TGTGCCAGTACGTTACTGGACAGGGTTTTTGGAAACACCATATATTTT. The chain couples TRBV19 to TRBJ1-3; 8 bases map to TRBD1. Germline V lookup: CDR1 LNHDA, CDR2 SQIVND (reference sequence). V lost 7 bases and J lost 3; bases outside the gene matches: 11. CDR3 length equals 16 residues.

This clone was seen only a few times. The CDR3 spells CASSTPREGNQPQHF. The CDR3 DNA sequence: TGTGCCAGCAGCACCCCCCGTGAGGGAAATCAGCCCCAGCATTTT. The rearrangement uses TRBV7-2 and TRBJ1-5; D unresolved. Germline CDR1 is SGHTA and CDR2 is FQGNSA. The CDR3 has 15 amino acids. Trimming left V 5 bases short and J 4 bases short, with 15 bases between.

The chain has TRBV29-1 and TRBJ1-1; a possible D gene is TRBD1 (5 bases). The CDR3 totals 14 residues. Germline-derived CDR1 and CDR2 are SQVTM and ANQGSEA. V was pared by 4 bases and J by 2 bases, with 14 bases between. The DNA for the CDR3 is TGCAGCGTTGGACAGCTACGCGTAAACACTGAAGCTTTCTTT. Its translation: CSVGQLRVNTEAFF.

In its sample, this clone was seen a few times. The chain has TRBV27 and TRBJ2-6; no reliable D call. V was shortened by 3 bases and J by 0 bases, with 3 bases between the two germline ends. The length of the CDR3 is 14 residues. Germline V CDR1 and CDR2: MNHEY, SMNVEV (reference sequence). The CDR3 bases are TGTGCCAGCAGTTTTTACTCTGGGGCCAACGTCCTGACTTTC. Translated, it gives CASSFYSGANVLTF.

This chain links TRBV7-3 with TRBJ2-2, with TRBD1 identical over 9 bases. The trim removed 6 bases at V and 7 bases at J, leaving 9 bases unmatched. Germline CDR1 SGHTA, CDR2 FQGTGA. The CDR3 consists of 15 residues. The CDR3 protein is CASRRDRGDHGELFF. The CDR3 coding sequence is TGTGCCAGCAGGAGAGACAGGGGGGATCACGGGGAGCTGTTTTTT.